Sequencing of this T cell receptor beta chain was carried out in a study of identical twins. The CDR3 is 13 residues long. CDR1 MNHNS and CDR2 SASEGT come from the germline V gene. The V and J ends lost 5 bases and 6 bases respectively, with 11 bases between them. Study-level results: Model-predicted out-of-frame TCR alpha sharing fell below observed values in monozygotic twins.

A universal primer site arose from template switching, and cDNA bore unique molecular identifiers. TCRdb analysed the 5' RACE reads with MiXCR anew, one entry per CDR3 protein. Here the sample spans approximately 230,000 distinct CDR3 sequences, roughly 7.1% being singletons. This clonotype has ten or more counts. The antigen is undetermined. This same sample was also part of a study on T cells expressing NK-cell markers. As reported in that work: HCMV serostatus: seven of eight sequenced donors positive, one negative.

Sample: CD8+ T cells sorted from blood. This chain uses TRBV6-1 with TRBJ1-5, with a possible D match to TRBD1 (5 bases). The clonotype was recovered from a woman aged 18 to 35 in good health. CDR3 in amino acids: CASSPGGGQPQHF. CDR3 nucleotides: TGTGCCAGCAGTCCCGGGGGAGGTCAGCCCCAGCATTTT.